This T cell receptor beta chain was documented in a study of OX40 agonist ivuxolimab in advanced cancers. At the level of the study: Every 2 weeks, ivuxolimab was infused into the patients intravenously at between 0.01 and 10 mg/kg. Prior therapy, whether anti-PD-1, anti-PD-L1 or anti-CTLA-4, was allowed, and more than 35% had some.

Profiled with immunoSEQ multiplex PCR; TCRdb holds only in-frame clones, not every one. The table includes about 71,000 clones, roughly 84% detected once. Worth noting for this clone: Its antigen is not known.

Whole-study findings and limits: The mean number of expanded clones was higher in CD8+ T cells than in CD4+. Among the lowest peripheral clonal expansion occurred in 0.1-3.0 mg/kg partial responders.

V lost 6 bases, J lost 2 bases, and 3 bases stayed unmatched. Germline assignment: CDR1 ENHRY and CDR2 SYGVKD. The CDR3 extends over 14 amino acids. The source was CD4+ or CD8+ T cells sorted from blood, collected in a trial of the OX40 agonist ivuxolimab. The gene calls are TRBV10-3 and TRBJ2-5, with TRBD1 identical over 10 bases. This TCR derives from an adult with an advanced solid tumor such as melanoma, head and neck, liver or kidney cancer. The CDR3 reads CAISQGQGQETQYF. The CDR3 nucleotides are TGTGCCATCAGCCAGGGACAGGGGCAAGAGACCCAGTACTTC.